This entry is about one T cell receptor (beta chain). The antigen remains unidentified. Measured with immunoSEQ multiplex PCR; TCRdb has only the in-frame clones, and not every one. The sample holds about 44,000 clones, 93% seen once. The V gene lost 1 base and the J gene lost 2 bases, with 6 bases spanning the gap. The germline gives CDR1 SGHRS, CDR2 YFSETQ. The CDR3 is made up of 13 amino acids. The data stem from a study of cytomegalovirus exposure and HLA in healthy donors. Notes on the study in general: Researchers catalogued 150 or so TCR beta chains as cytomegalovirus-associated. Subsequent analysis found a tendency for first-cohort TCR clusters to co-occur within the 120 or so validation repertoires.

This chain connects TRBV5-1 to TRBJ1-1; a weak D match, TRBD1 (5 bases). The source is a woman aged 18-30 years in good health and CMV-seronegative. Sequences were obtained from PBMCs. The CDR3 sequence: CASSLWGNTEAFF. CDR3 DNA: TGCGCCAGCAGCTTGTGGGGCAACACTGAAGCTTTCTTT. Full variable domain (missing parts from reference TRBV5-1 and TRBJ1-1): KAGVTQTPRYLIKTRGQQVTLSCSPISGHRSVSWYQQTPGQGLQFLFEYFSETQRNKGNFPGRFSGRQFSNSRSEMNVSTLELGDSALYLCASSLWGNTEAFFGQGTRLTVV.